The 13 T cell receptor beta chains below all came from one sample that was sequenced in a study of cytomegalovirus exposure and HLA in healthy donors. PCR was performed using 60 Vbeta and 13 Jbeta primers. Profiled with immunoSEQ multiplex PCR; TCRdb holds only in-frame clones, not every one. The sample totals about 140,000 clones. Sample: PBMCs. The receptors stem from a woman aged 18 to 35 in good health and CMV-seronegative.

The rearrangement uses TRBV19 and TRBJ1-4; D gene unclear. Germline lookup yields CDR1 LNHDA and CDR2 SQIVND (reference sequence). The CDR3 totals 15 residues. V dropped 3 bases and J dropped 4 bases, with 12 bases sitting between them. The CDR3 loop reads CASSIPGGVNEKLFF. DNA of the CDR3: TGTGCCAGTAGTATCCCAGGAGGAGTTAATGAAAAACTGTTTTTT.

CDR3 residues: CASSPRRATNEKLFF. DNA of the CDR3: TGTGCCAGCAGTCCCAGACGGGCAACTAATGAAAAACTGTTTTTT. The chain employs TRBV6-5 and TRBJ1-4; no firm D call. Trimming left V 5 bases short and J 0 bases short, with 10 bases between. The germline CDR1 and CDR2 sequences are MNHEY and SVGAGI. The CDR3 consists of 15 residues.

The chain has TRBV5-5 and TRBJ1-5; TRBD1 agrees at 9 bases. Trimming took 2 bases from V and 8 from J; bases not matched to a gene: 5. This CDR3 region has 14 residues. CDR1 is SGHKS, CDR2 YYEKEE, per germline (reference sequence). The CDR3: CASSFDRGSEPQHF. The CDR3, as DNA: TGTGCCAGCAGCTTCGACAGGGGGTCCGAGCCCCAGCATTTT.

As concerns this clone: Mismatch with germline at one junction end may stem from a read error. This chain uses TRBV19 with TRBJ1-4, with unresolved D. This CDR3 region has 14 residues. The germline V gene has CDR1 LNHDA and CDR2 SQIVND (reference sequence). The CDR3 is CASSIPGINEKLFF. CDR3 nucleotides: TGTGCCAGCAGTATACCGGGGATTAATGAAAAACTGTTTTTT.

The gene calls are TRBV7-2 and TRBJ2-1; tentative D call: TRBD2 (5 bases). CDR3 size: 15 residues. Trimming stripped 6 bases from V and 0 bases from J, with 12 bases between. Germline-derived CDR1 and CDR2 are SGHTA and FQGNSA. Here the CDR3 DNA reads TGTGCCAGCAGAAGTAGCGTCGGCTCCTACAATGAGCAGTTCTTC. Translation: CASRSSVGSYNEQFF.

The J gene is TRBJ2-1, the V gene TRBV6-1, with a weak D call TRBD1 (6 bases). From germline, CDR1 is MNHNS and CDR2 SASEGT. This CDR3 has 17 amino acids. V was clipped by 4 bases and J by 5 bases, with 21 bases between them. The CDR3 DNA is TGTGCCAGCAGTGTAGAGAGGGGGTGGTCGTTCCACAATGAGCAGTTCTTC. Amino acid sequence: CASSVERGWSFHNEQFF.

The chain is built from TRBV19 and TRBJ1-1; maybe TRBD1 (6 bases). Germline-derived CDR1 and CDR2 are LNHDA and SQIVND (reference sequence). CDR3 length: 14 amino acids. Trimming stripped 7 bases from V and 4 bases from J, with 16 bases between. CDR3 nucleotides: TGTGCCAGTATCCCGACAGGACCCTTCACTGAAGCTTTCTTT. The encoded protein is CASIPTGPFTEAFF.

The CDR3 loop is CASSYLQGATEAFF. The DNA of the CDR3 is TGTGCCAGCAGTTATCTGCAGGGGGCCACTGAAGCTTTCTTT. The chain joins TRBV6-5 to TRBJ1-1; the match to TRBD1 covers 8 bases. V was clipped by 3 bases and J by 4 bases; unmatched bases: 4. Per germline, CDR1 MNHEY and CDR2 SVGAGI. CDR3 length: 14 residues.

The chain uses TRBV6-4 and TRBJ2-3, with 12 bases matching TRBD2. Looked up from germline, CDR1 is MRHNA and CDR2 is SNTAGT. Unmatched junction bases numbered 5, after V lost 3 bases and J lost 4 bases. The CDR3 runs 16 residues. The CDR3 region is CASSDTGLAGSDTQYF. The CDR3 DNA sequence: TGTGCCAGCAGTGATACAGGACTAGCGGGATCAGATACGCAGTATTTT.

The chain joins TRBV6-1 to TRBJ2-3; 10 positions agree with TRBD1. Germline assignment: CDR1 MNHNS and CDR2 SASEGT. The V gene end was trimmed by 11 bases and the J gene end by 2 bases; junction bases not matched to a gene: 4. This CDR3 spans 13 amino acids. The CDR3 nucleotides are TGTGCCGGGGGACAGGGGATCACAGATACGCAGTATTTT. Its protein is CAGGQGITDTQYF.

V and J are TRBV7-9 and TRBJ2-3; D ambiguous. CDR1 and CDR2 (germline): SEHNR, FQNEAQ (reference sequence). V was shortened by 8 bases and J by 0 bases, with 6 bases between the two germline ends. The CDR3 length is 12 residues. The CDR3 sequence is CASSPSTDTQYF. CDR3 nucleotides: TGTGCCAGCTCCCCTAGCACAGATACGCAGTATTTT.

J is TRBJ2-2 and V is TRBV11-2; 8 nucleotides align to TRBD1. CDR1 is SGHAT and CDR2 is FQNNGV in the germline V gene. The junction had 9 bases not matched to a gene; V was cut back by 7 bases and J by 2 bases. The CDR3 is made up of 16 amino acids. The CDR3 bases are TGTGCCAGCACAGATCCAGGGGGCGCAAACACCGGGGAGCTGTTTTTT. Residues: CASTDPGGANTGELFF.

The V gene is TRBV6-1, the J gene TRBJ1-3; a possible D gene is TRBD1 (6 bases). CDR1 is MNHNS, CDR2 SASEGT, per germline. The CDR3 loop spans 18 amino acids. The V end was cut by 0 bases, the J end by 4 bases, with 19 bases between. CDR3 residues: CASSEALVTTGEGNTIYF. The CDR3 bases are TGTGCCAGCAGTGAAGCTCTCGTTACGACAGGAGAAGGAAACACCATATATTTT.